Below are 11 T cell receptor beta chains sequenced from a single sample in a study of OX40 agonist ivuxolimab in advanced cancers. Profiling relied on immunoSEQ multiplex PCR, and the TCRdb table lists in-frame clones only, not all of them. In the table there are some 33,000 clones, 75% to 95% of which are singletons. Sequenced material: CD4+ or CD8+ T cells sorted from blood, taken in a trial of the OX40 agonist ivuxolimab. Every receptor here comes from an adult with an advanced solid tumor such as melanoma, head and neck, liver or kidney cancer.

The chain uses TRBV11-2 and TRBJ1-1; D not certain. The CDR3 sequence is 14 residues long. V dropped 3 bases and J dropped 4 bases, with 12 bases sitting between them. Germline V gene sequence: CDR1 SGHAT, CDR2 FQNNGV. CDR3 region: CASSFPTASTEAFF. In nucleotides, the CDR3 is TGTGCCAGCAGCTTCCCAACCGCGAGCACTGAAGCTTTCTTT.

Here the CDR3 DNA reads TGTGCCAGTAAGCGGGGCGTGGATGAGCAGTTCTTC. Protein product: CASKRGVDEQFF. The chain has TRBV19 and TRBJ2-1; 7 nucleotides align to TRBD2. Germline V lookup: CDR1 LNHDA, CDR2 SQIVND (reference sequence). The CDR3 runs to 12 residues. Trimming at V came to 7 bases and at J to 8 bases, leaving 5 bases not matched to a gene.

V usage is TRBV5-1 and J usage is TRBJ2-1, with 8 positions matching TRBD1. CDR3 length equals 13 residues. After removal of 9 bases from V and 8 bases from J, the junction contained 10 bases not matched to a gene. Germline V gene lookup returns CDR1 SGHRS and CDR2 YFSETQ. CDR3 in amino acids: CANWTGWGHEQFF. CDR3 nucleotides: TGCGCCAACTGGACAGGGTGGGGGCATGAGCAGTTCTTC.

The chain combines TRBV7-9 with TRBJ2-7; D remains ambiguous. Germline loops: CDR1 SEHNR, CDR2 FQNEAQ (reference sequence). The CDR3 totals 14 residues. V lost 5 bases to trimming and J lost 0 bases, with 11 bases between them. Here the CDR3 reads CASSDAGDSYEQYF. The CDR3, as DNA: TGTGCCAGCAGCGATGCAGGTGACTCCTACGAGCAGTACTTC. Using reference TRBV7-9 and TRBJ2-7 for the parts outside the CDR3, the full variable domain is DTGVSQNPRHKITKRGQNVTFRCDPISEHNRLYWYRQTLGQGPEFLTYFQNEAQLEKSRLLSDRFSAERPKGSFSTLEIQRTEQGDSAMYLCASSDAGDSYEQYFGPGTRLTVT.

The V and J genes are TRBV6-6 and TRBJ2-7; D is unclear. Germline CDR1 and CDR2: MNHNY and SVGAGI (reference sequence). The CDR3 has 12 amino acids. Trimming left V 0 bases short and J 7 bases short, with 7 bases between. CDR3 coding DNA: TGTGCCAGCAGTTACTCTGAGTCGGAGCAGTACTTC. This gives the protein CASSYSESEQYF.

As for this clone: A far larger clone is off by one base, so a read error is likely. The J gene is TRBJ2-3, the V gene TRBV2, with D perhaps TRBD2 (5 bases). The CDR3 extends over 14 amino acids. Germline CDR1 SNHLY, CDR2 FYNNEI. With 3 bases removed from V and 0 bases from J, the gap between germline ends came to 7 bases. The CDR3 loop reads CASSERTSTDTQYF. The DNA for the CDR3 is TGTGCCAGCAGTGAGAGGACTAGCACAGATACGCAGTATTTT.

The V call is TRBV28, the J call TRBJ1-2, with 7 positions matching TRBD1. The ends lost 4 bases at V and 3 bases at J; junction bases unmatched: 5. CDR3 length: 14 residues. CDR1 and CDR2 (germline): MDHEN, SYDVKM. CDR3 nucleotides: TGTGCCAGCAGTTCGAACAGGGGCCACTATGGCTACACCTTC. It is translated as CASSSNRGHYGYTF.

CDR3 bases: TGTGCCAGCAGCCAAGTCGCTACGGGGGAGTGGGGAGAAAAACTGTTTTTT. Its protein product is CASSQVATGEWGEKLFF. This chain links TRBV4-2 with TRBJ1-4, with a tentative D call TRBD1 (5 bases). V was pared by 1 base and J by 8 bases, with 20 bases between. CDR1 and CDR2 from the germline V gene are LGHNA and YNFKEQ. The CDR3 is 17 amino acids.

The J gene is TRBJ2-4, the V gene TRBV28, with D possibly matching TRBD1 (6 bases). Per the germline V gene, CDR1 is MDHEN and CDR2 is SYDVKM. Trimming pared 5 bases from V and 1 base from J, leaving 15 bases between. This CDR3 contains 16 residues. The CDR3 reads CASSPRQGKAKNIQYF. The CDR3 DNA sequence: TGTGCCAGCAGTCCCCGGCAGGGGAAGGCCAAAAACATTCAGTACTTC.

This sequence joins TRBV18 and TRBJ2-1; 9 bases agree with TRBD1. The CDR3 loop spans 17 amino acids. Germline CDR1 KGHSH, CDR2 LQKENI. J gave up 3 bases and V 2 bases, and 8 bases lay outside the gene matches. The CDR3 is CASSPFTGGFRYNEQFF. Here the CDR3 DNA reads TGTGCCAGCTCACCATTTACAGGGGGCTTTCGCTACAATGAGCAGTTCTTC. The complete variable domain, with remaining parts taken from reference TRBV18 and TRBJ2-1, reads NAGVMQNPRHLVRRRGQEARLRCSPMKGHSHVYWYRQLPEEGLKFMVYLQKENIIDESGMPKERFSAEFPKEGPSILRIQQVVRGDSAAYFCASSPFTGGFRYNEQFFGPGTRLTVL.

This clone was found once. This sequence joins TRBV4-2 and TRBJ1-1; D uncertain. The CDR3 has 14 residues. The germline gives CDR1 LGHNA, CDR2 YNFKEQ. V lost 0 bases and J lost 11, with 16 bases in between. The CDR3 sequence is CASSQDVAAAQAFF. The CDR3 region has the DNA TGTGCCAGCAGCCAAGATGTGGCGGCAGCTCAGGCTTTCTTT.